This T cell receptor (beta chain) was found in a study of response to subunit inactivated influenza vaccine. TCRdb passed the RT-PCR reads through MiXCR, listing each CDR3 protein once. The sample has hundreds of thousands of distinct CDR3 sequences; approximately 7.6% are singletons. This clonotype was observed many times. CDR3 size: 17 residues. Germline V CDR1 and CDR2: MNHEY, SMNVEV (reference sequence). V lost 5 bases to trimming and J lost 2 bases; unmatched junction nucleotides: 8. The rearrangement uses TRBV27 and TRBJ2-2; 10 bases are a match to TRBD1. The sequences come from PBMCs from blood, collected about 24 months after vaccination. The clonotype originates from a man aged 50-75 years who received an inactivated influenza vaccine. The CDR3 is CASSMHRDRGNTGELFF. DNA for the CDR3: TGTGCCAGCAGTATGCACCGGGACAGGGGAAACACCGGGGAGCTGTTTTTT.